Sequencing of this T cell receptor beta chain was carried out in a study of human T cells and chemical hapten exposure. About the research overall: 2% DPC applied to a 2 cm by 2 cm arm area sensitized donors.

This clonotype was observed a single time. Its antigen is not known. Time point in this sample: patch test 3, about 24 weeks after DPC sensitization. The treatment was: therapeutic diphenylcyclopropenone sensitization with weekly scalp DPC. Donors, patients with alopecia ranging from 18 to 70 years old and judged suitable for DPC, provided samples. TCRdb recomputed calls from the RACE reads with MiXCR, one row per CDR3 protein. The sample yields about 190,000 distinct CDR3 sequences, more than 20% seen once. Points from the study as a whole: Higher patch test scores went with higher counts of PT1 expanded TCRs.

Germline values: CDR1 KGHDR, CDR2 SFDVKD. The V gene lost 9 bases and the J gene lost 1 base, with 8 bases spanning the gap. This CDR3 has 12 residues. The source is a woman aged 40-49 years with alopecia areata. Some clones in this sample may be carry-over from other donors' samples. The specimen comprised whole blood, sampled in connection with sensitization to the hapten diphenylcyclopropenone (DPC). V and J are TRBV24-1 and TRBJ2-5; weak D call: TRBD1 (6 bases). Here the CDR3 reads CATQDSQETQYF. DNA of the CDR3: TGTGCCACCCAGGACAGCCAAGAGACCCAGTACTTC.